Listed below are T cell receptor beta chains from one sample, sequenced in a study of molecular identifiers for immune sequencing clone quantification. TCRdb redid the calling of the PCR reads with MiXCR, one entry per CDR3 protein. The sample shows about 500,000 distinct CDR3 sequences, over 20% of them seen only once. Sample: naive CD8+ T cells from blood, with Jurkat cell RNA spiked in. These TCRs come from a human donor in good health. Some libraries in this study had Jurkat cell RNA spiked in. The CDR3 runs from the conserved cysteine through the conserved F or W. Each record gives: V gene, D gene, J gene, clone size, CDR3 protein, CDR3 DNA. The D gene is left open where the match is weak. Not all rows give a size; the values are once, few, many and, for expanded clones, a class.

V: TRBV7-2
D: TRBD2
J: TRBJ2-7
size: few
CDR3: CASSESSGCEQYF
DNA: TGTGCCAGCAGCGAGTCTAGCGGTTGCGAGCAGTACTTC

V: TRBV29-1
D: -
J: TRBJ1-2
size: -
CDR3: CSVETGVWEDSVNYGYTF
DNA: TGCAGCGTTGAAACGGGCGTATGGGAAGACAGCGTTAACTATGGCTACACCTTC

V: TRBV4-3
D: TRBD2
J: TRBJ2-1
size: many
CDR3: CASSHTGTSSLEQFF
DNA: TGCGCCAGCAGCCATACCGGGACTAGTTCTCTTGAGCAGTTCTTC

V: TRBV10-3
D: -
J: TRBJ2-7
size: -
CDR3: CAIGFTYEQCF
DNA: TGTGCCATCGGATTCACCTACGAGCAGTGCTTC

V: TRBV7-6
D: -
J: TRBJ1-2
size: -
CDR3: CASGRGANTNYGYTF
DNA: TGTGCCAGCGGACGAGGGGCCAATACTAACTATGGCTACACCTTC

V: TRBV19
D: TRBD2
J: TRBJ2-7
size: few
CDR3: CASSPGGGNEQYF
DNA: TGTGCCAGTAGTCCGGGGGGTGGGAACGAGCAGTACTTC

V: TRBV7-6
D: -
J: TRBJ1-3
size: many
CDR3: CASSSPRGADSTSGNTIYF
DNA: TGTGCCAGCAGCTCGCCTAGGGGAGCAGACAGTACCTCTGGAAACACCATATATTTT

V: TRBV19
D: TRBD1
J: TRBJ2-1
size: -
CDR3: CASSILGTGGGREQFF
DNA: TGTGCCAGTAGTATTCTGGGGACAGGGGGCGGGCGTGAGCAGTTCTTC

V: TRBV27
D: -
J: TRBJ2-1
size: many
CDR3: CASSTDSQELTFF
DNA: TGTGCCAGCAGTACGGACTCACAAGAGCTAACGTTCTTC

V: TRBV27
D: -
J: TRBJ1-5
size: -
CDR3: CASRFRQVSNQPQHF
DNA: TGTGCCAGCAGGTTCAGGCAGGTGAGCAATCAGCCCCAGCATTTT

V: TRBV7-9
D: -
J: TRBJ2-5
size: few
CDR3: CASSLAQGEETQYF
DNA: TGTGCCAGCAGCTTAGCGCAGGGAGAGGAGACCCAGTACTTC

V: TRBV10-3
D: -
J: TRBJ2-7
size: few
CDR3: CAITGAEGYEQYF
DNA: TGTGCCATCACGGGCGCGGAGGGCTACGAGCAGTACTTC

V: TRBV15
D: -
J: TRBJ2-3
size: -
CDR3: CATSGNRTDTQYF
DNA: TGTGCCACCAGCGGGAATAGGACAGATACGCAGTATTTT

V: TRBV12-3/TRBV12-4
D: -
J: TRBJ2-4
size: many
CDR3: CASSPGAEKNIQYF
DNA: TGTGCCAGCAGCCCCGGTGCGGAAAAAAACATTCAGTACTTC

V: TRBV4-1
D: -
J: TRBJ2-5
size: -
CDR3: CASSPTQVEETQYF
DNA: TGCGCCAGCAGCCCCACCCAGGTAGAAGAGACCCAGTACTTC

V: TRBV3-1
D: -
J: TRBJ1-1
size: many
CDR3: CASSQRVGQHTEAFF
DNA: TGTGCCAGCAGCCAACGGGTGGGGCAGCACACTGAAGCTTTCTTT

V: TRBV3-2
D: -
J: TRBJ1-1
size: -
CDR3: CASSQDRERAEAFF
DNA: TGTGCCAGCAGCCAAGATCGAGAACGGGCTGAAGCTTTCTTT

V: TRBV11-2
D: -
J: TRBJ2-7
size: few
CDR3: CASSLDRDLYYEQYF
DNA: TGTGCCAGCAGCTTAGACCGGGACCTCTACTACGAGCAGTACTTC

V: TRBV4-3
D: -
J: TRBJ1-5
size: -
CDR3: CASSQEARGGWPQHF
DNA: TGCGCCAGCAGCCAAGAGGCTCGTGGGGGGTGGCCCCAGCATTTT

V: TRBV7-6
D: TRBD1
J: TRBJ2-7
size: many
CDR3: CASTLGQGSFYEQYF
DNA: TGTGCCAGCACCCTCGGACAGGGGAGTTTCTACGAGCAGTACTTC

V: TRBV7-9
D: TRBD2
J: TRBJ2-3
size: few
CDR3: CASSWGVAGGDTQYF
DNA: TGTGCCAGCAGCTGGGGGGTAGCGGGAGGAGATACGCAGTATTTT

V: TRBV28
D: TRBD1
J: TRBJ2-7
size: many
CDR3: CASSQPPDRGAYEQYF
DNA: TGTGCCAGCAGCCAGCCCCCGGACAGGGGGGCCTACGAGCAGTACTTC

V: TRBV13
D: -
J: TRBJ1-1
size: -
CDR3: CASSSGPSITEAFF
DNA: TGTGCCAGCAGCTCGGGACCGTCGATCACTGAAGCTTTCTTT

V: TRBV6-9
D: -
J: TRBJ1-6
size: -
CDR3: CASIQPQGDQVTGGSISPLHF
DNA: TGTGCCAGCATCCAACCACAAGGAGATCAGGTGACGGGGGGGTCTATTTCACCCCTCCACTTT

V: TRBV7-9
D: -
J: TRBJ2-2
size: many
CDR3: CASSSVQDRIGELFF
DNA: TGTGCCAGCAGCTCGGTTCAGGATCGGATCGGGGAGCTGTTTTTT

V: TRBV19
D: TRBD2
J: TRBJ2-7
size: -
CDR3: CASSALAGSYEQYF
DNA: TGTGCCAGTAGTGCGCTAGCGGGGTCCTACGAGCAGTACTTC

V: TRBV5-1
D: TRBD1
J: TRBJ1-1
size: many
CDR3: CASSWGQGMNTEAFF
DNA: TGCGCCAGCAGCTGGGGACAGGGAATGAACACTGAAGCTTTCTTT

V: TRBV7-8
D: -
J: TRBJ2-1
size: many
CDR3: CASSLLADNEQFF
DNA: TGTGCCAGCAGCTTATTAGCCGACAATGAGCAGTTCTTC

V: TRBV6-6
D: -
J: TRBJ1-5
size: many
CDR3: CASSYLPGEERQPQHF
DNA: TGTGCCAGCAGTTACTTGCCAGGGGAAGAGAGGCAGCCCCAGCATTTT

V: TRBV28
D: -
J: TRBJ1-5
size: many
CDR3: CASSLGGRLSDQPQHF
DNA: TGTGCCAGCAGTTTAGGGGGCAGATTATCGGATCAGCCCCAGCATTTT

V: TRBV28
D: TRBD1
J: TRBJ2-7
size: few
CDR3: CASSRPGTADEQYF
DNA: TGTGCCAGCAGCCGCCCCGGGACAGCCGACGAGCAGTACTTC

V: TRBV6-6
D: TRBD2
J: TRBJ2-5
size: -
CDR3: CASSLLAGGPQETQYF
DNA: TGTGCCAGCAGTCTACTAGCGGGGGGACCTCAAGAGACCCAGTACTTC

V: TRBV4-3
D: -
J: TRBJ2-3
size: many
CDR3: CASSQDQGSGTLGDTQYF
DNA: TGCGCCAGCAGCCAAGATCAAGGTTCGGGGACTCTTGGAGATACGCAGTATTTT

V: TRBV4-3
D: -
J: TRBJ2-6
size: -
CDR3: CASSQDRIDSGANVLTF
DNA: TGCGCCAGCAGCCAAGATCGAATCGACTCTGGGGCCAACGTCCTGACTTTC

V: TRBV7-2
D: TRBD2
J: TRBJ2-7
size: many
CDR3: CASSFSGGAALVEQYF
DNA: TGTGCCAGCAGCTTTAGCGGGGGGGCGGCGTTAGTTGAGCAGTACTTC

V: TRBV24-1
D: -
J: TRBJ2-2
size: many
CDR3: CATSAAGFMGTGELFF
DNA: TGTGCCACCAGTGCTGCAGGGTTCATGGGAACCGGGGAGCTGTTTTTT

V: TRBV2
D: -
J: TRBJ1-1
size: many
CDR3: CASTEGSGREEAFF
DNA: TGTGCCAGCACCGAAGGGTCAGGGCGCGAGGAAGCTTTCTTT

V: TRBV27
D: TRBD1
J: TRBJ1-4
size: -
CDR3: CASSSTGDRATNEKLFF
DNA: TGTGCCAGCAGTTCAACAGGGGATAGGGCAACTAATGAAAAACTGTTTTTT

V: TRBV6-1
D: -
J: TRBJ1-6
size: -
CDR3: CASSERGGVVSYNSPLHF
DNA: TGTGCCAGCAGTGAAAGGGGAGGGGTAGTGTCCTATAATTCACCCCTCCACTTT

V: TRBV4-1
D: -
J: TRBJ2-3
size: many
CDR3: CASSQVGVSTDTQYF
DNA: TGCGCCAGCAGCCAAGTGGGAGTAAGCACAGATACGCAGTATTTT

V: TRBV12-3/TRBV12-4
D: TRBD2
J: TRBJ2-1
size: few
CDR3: CASSWEAGVHEQFF
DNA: TGTGCCAGCAGTTGGGAAGCGGGAGTCCATGAGCAGTTCTTC

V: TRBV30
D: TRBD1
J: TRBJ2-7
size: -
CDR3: CAWCEGTGDYEQYF
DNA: TGTGCCTGGTGTGAGGGGACAGGGGACTACGAGCAGTACTTC

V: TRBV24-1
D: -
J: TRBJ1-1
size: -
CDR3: CATSEGQGAEAFF
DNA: TGTGCCACCAGTGAGGGGCAAGGCGCTGAAGCTTTCTTT

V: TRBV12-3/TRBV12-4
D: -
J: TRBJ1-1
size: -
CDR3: CASSLYRTKNTEAFF
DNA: TGTGCCAGCAGTTTATATAGGACAAAGAACACTGAAGCTTTCTTT

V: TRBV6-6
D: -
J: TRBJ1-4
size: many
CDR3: CATTGLRNEKLFF
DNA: TGTGCCACTACAGGGTTGAGGAATGAAAAACTGTTTTTT